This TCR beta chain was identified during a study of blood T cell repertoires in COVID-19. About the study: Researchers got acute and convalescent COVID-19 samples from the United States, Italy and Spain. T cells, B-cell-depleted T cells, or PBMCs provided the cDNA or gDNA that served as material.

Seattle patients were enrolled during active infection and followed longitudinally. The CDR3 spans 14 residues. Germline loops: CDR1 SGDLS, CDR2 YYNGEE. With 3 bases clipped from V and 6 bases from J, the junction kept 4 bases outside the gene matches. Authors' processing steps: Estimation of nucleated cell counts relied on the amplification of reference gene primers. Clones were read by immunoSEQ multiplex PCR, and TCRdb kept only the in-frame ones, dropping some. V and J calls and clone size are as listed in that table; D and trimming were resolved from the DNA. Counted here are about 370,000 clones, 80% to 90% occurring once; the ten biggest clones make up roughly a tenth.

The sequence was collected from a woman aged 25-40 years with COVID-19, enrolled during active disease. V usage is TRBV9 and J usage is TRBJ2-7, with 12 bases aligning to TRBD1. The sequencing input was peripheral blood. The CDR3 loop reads CASSAGQGAGEQYF. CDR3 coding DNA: TGTGCCAGCAGCGCGGGACAGGGGGCGGGCGAGCAGTACTTC.